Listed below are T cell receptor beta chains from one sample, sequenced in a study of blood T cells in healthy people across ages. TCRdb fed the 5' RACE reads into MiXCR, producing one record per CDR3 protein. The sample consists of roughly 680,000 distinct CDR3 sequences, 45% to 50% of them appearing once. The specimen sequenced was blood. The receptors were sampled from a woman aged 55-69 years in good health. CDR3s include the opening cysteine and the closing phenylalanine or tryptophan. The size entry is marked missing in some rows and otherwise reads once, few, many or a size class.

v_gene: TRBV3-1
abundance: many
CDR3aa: CASSQAGASYNEQFF

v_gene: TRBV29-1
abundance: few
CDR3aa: CSVAELAGTDTQYF

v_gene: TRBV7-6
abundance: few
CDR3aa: CASSLEGELSSYEQYF

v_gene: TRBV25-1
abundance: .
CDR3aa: CASSEWEGFRETQYF

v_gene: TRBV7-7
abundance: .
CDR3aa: CASSSGTPGTDTQYF

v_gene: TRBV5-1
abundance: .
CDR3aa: CASSVDREREQFF

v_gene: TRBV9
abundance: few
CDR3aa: CASAEGNNEQFF

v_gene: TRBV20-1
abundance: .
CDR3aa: CSAATGSYNEQFF

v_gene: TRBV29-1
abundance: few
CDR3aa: CSVARGGLAEAFF

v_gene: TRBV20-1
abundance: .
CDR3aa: CSAPVLGQGTDTQYF

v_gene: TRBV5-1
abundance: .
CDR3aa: CASSLGSRDVAYNSPLHF

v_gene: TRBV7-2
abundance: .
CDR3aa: CASSLTVPDTQYF

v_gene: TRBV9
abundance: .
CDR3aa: CASSVASMNAEAFF

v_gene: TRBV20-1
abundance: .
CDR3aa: CSATLPRGGGGTDTQYF

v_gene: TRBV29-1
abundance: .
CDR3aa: CSVWERDRGDEQFF

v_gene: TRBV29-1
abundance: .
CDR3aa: CSVAAGTGGNQPQHF

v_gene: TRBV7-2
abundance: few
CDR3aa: CASSLGQGPLNTEAFF

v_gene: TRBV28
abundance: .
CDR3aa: CASGGSGRARDEQYF

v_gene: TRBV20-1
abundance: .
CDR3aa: CGARDKSTHYEQYF

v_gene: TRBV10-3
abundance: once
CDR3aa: CAIKAGQGQRVDEQFF

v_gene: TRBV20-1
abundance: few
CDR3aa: CSARDGTSVWHEQYF

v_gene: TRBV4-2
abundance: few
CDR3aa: CASSPSDRGRNTEAFF

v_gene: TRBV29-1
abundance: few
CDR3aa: CSVSTSGYGYTF

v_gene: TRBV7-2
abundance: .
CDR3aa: CASSLQSAHSTDTQYF